A single sample gave rise to the 2 T cell receptor beta chains below, sequenced in a study of technical replicates of blood from a few donors (dated by TCRdb to about 2017). Library preparation employed the immunoSEQ multiplex PCR assay. Imported from immuneACCESS, the table was reduced by TCRdb to in-frame sequences with V and J called. These copies leave out some clones; in studies compared against another copy, an unresolved V gene accounts for under half, and the cause of the remainder is not known. This sample holds approximately 76,000 clones; around nine tenths were observed only once. Of the sample, 0.25% is held by the ten largest clones. The source material was T cells isolated from PBMCs. The receptors shown here come from a human donor in good health.

The V and J genes are TRBV11-3 and TRBJ1-3; a weak D match, TRBD1 (5 bases). The V end was cut by 3 bases, the J end by 2 bases, with 11 bases between. The CDR3 contains 15 residues. The germline V gene has CDR1 SGHNT and CDR2 YENEEA. In nucleotides, the CDR3 is TGTGCCAGCAGCTTTAGGGGAAATACTGGAAACACCATATATTTT. Amino acids: CASSFRGNTGNTIYF.

The chain is built from TRBV28 and TRBJ2-5, with D hard to call. Germline assignment: CDR1 MDHEN and CDR2 SYDVKM. Trimming removed 8 bases at V and 13 bases at J, with 17 bases between. The length of the CDR3 is 11 residues. The CDR3 DNA is TGTGCCAGCGGTCTTAATGAGGCTCGGTACTTC. Its protein is CASGLNEARYF.